The clone carrying this T cell receptor beta chain was seen a few times. Data came from immunoSEQ multiplex PCR; TCRdb stores just in-frame clones and leaves some out. This table holds around 18,000 clones, about 75% found once. Trimming cost V 3 bases and J 1 base; bases outside gene matches: 9. This CDR3 spans 17 amino acids. CDR1 and CDR2 (germline): SGDLS, YYNGEE. Treatment indicated: randomized to nivolumab then ipilimumab (arm A) or the reverse (arm B). No patient had prior DNA-damaging chemotherapy. From thawed PBMCs, live CD3+CD8+ cells negative for CD19 and CD56 were sorted. This entry comes from a study of sequential checkpoint blockade in melanoma. Background on the study: Arm A got nivolumab then ipilimumab; arm B the reverse, 1:1. Both treatment sequences were followed by maintenance nivolumab.

The specimen comprised CD8+ T cells sorted from blood (inferred from file names), sampled from a patient given nivolumab and ipilimumab in sequence. The sequence derives from a human donor with melanoma. The rearrangement joins TRBV9 to TRBJ2-2; 7 bases align to TRBD2. CDR3 DNA: TGTGCCAGCAGCGCCAGTTTCGGCGGGGGGAACACCGGGGAGCTGTTTTTT. This sequence encodes CASSASFGGGNTGELFF.